The 32 T cell receptor beta chains below come from one sample, sequenced in a study of blood T cell repertoires in COVID-19. The table came from immunoSEQ multiplex PCR; TCRdb's copy has only in-frame clones and leaves some out. The profile covers a few hundred thousand clones, with approximately 91% appearing a single time and more than 0.55% taken by the ten largest. What was sequenced was peripheral blood. The receptor source for this set is a human donor in a cohort sampled during active COVID-19.

The chain joins TRBV5-1 to TRBJ2-5, with 8 bases identical to TRBD1. V dropped 2 bases and J dropped 2; count of bases not matched to a gene: 5. Germline CDR1 and CDR2: SGHRS and YFSETQ. CDR3 length: 15 amino acids. CDR3 DNA: TGCGCCAGCAGCTTAGGTGGACAGGGACAAGAGACCCAGTACTTC. Its translation is CASSLGGQGQETQYF.

This sequence joins TRBV6-2 or TRBV6-3 and TRBJ1-2; D gene ambiguous. Trimming cost V 2 bases and J 5 bases, with 9 bases left between them. The CDR3 is 13 amino acids. The V gene's germline CDR1 is MNHEY and CDR2 SVGEGT. CDR3 sequence (DNA): TGTGCCAGCAGTTACGGCACGAGGTATGGCTACACCTTC. Protein product: CASSYGTRYGYTF.

The chain has TRBV27 and TRBJ2-5, with TRBD2 matching over 8 bases. The length of the CDR3 is 15 residues. CDR1 and CDR2 (germline): MNHEY, SMNVEV (reference sequence). Trimming removed 4 bases from V and 1 base from J; junction bases left unmatched: 5. This chain's CDR3 is CASSYGAGAQETQYF. The CDR3 nucleotides are TGTGCCAGCAGTTACGGAGCGGGGGCCCAAGAGACCCAGTACTTC.

The V call is TRBV7-8, the J call TRBJ2-1; 11 bases line up with TRBD2. Trimming removed 7 bases from V and 9 bases from J; junction bases left unmatched: 14. This CDR3 has 16 amino acids. Germline CDR1 reads SGHVS; CDR2 reads FQNEAQ. The CDR3 DNA is TGTGCCAGCACCCTCGTCACTAGCGGGAGAAGTACTGAGCAGTTCTTC. Its translation is CASTLVTSGRSTEQFF.

The chain uses TRBV19 and TRBJ2-3; D is uncertain. From germline, CDR1 is LNHDA and CDR2 SQIVND (reference sequence). V dropped 2 bases and J dropped 1 base, with 10 bases sitting between them. The CDR3 is 15 residues long. CDR3 protein: CASSINPQGTDTQYF. In DNA, the CDR3 is TGTGCCAGTAGTATAAACCCCCAGGGCACAGATACGCAGTATTTT.

This chain uses TRBV4-3 with TRBJ2-7, with 10 nucleotides matching TRBD1. CDR1 and CDR2 from the germline V gene are LGHNA and YSLEER. V trimming: 3 bases; J trimming: 4 bases; junction bases outside the gene matches: 6. The CDR3 is made up of 15 amino acids. CDR3 sequence (DNA): TGCGCCAGCAGCCACGGACAGGGGGTTGGGTACGAGCAGTACTTC. Amino acids: CASSHGQGVGYEQYF.

This clone has just a few counts. The chain joins TRBV9 to TRBJ2-7, with a tentative D call TRBD1 (5 bases). CDR1 and CDR2 from the germline V gene are SGDLS and YYNGEE. The CDR3 totals 16 residues. V lost 0 bases to trimming and J lost 4 bases, with 17 bases between them. The DNA of the CDR3 is TGTGCCAGCAGCGTAGACCCCACGGGCAGGGTATACGAGCAGTACTTC. Protein sequence: CASSVDPTGRVYEQYF. Variable domain in full (rest from reference TRBV9 and TRBJ2-7): DSGVTQTPKHLITATGQRVTLRCSPRSGDLSVYWYQQSLDQGLQFLIQYYNGEERAKGNILERFSAQQFPDLHSELNLSSLELGDSALYFCASSVDPTGRVYEQYFGPGTRLTVT.

This chain connects TRBV2 to TRBJ1-1; D perhaps matches TRBD1 (5 bases). Germline CDR1 and CDR2: SNHLY and FYNNEI. Trimming cost V 3 bases and J 0 bases, with 17 bases left between them. CDR3 size: 17 residues. CDR3 in DNA: TGTGCCAGCAGTGACTGGGGTCAGTCAGGGATGAACACTGAAGCTTTCTTT. This encodes CASSDWGQSGMNTEAFF.

V gene TRBV27 combines with J gene TRBJ1-2, with D possibly TRBD1 on 5 matching bases. Trimming removed 4 bases from V and 4 bases from J, with 22 bases in between. Germline values: CDR1 MNHEY, CDR2 SMNVEV (reference sequence). The CDR3 spans 17 residues. CDR3 DNA: TGTGCCAGCAGTTCCGCCCTAGACAGAGCAACGGTCTATGGCTACACCTTC. Protein: CASSSALDRATVYGYTF.

The gene calls are TRBV7-2 and TRBJ1-2, with a tentative D call TRBD1 (5 bases). The CDR3 totals 14 residues. Trimming left V 10 bases short and J 2 bases short, with 17 bases between. Germline-derived CDR1 and CDR2 are SGHTA and FQGNSA. CDR3 coding DNA: TGTGCCACCGCACCCAACCCAGGGAACTATGGCTACACCTTC. Protein: CATAPNPGNYGYTF.

The chain is built from TRBV7-9 and TRBJ2-7, with D possibly matching TRBD2 (7 bases). CDR1 is SEHNR, CDR2 FQNEAQ, per germline (reference sequence). V dropped 5 bases and J dropped 3 bases, with 20 bases sitting between them. This CDR3 spans 16 amino acids. This CDR3 is CASSLGRGLYRYEQYF. DNA of the CDR3: TGTGCCAGCAGCCTAGGGCGGGGGCTCTATCGCTACGAGCAGTACTTC.

The rearrangement joins TRBV11-2 to TRBJ1-4; D gene unclear. Germline V lookup: CDR1 SGHAT, CDR2 FQNNGV. This CDR3 is built from 17 residues. Between the trimmed V and J ends, which lost 3 bases and 0 bases, there was a span of 14 bases. As DNA, the CDR3 is TGTGCCAGCAGCTTTTTCCGGGAGAACCCAACTAATGAAAAACTGTTTTTT. This gives the protein CASSFFRENPTNEKLFF.

The chain carries TRBV4-3 and TRBJ1-2, with D possibly being TRBD1 (6 bases). The CDR3 has 17 residues. V lost 0 bases, J lost 7 bases, and 21 bases lay in between. Germline CDR1 and CDR2: LGHNA and YSLEER. The CDR3 DNA sequence: TGCGCCAGCAGCCAAGATAGTATCGGGGGGCGCAGCGGTGGCTACACCTTC. It codes for CASSQDSIGGRSGGYTF.

The rearrangement joins TRBV11-1 to TRBJ1-1; perhaps TRBD1 as D (5 bases). Germline values: CDR1 SGHAT, CDR2 FQDESV (reference sequence). The CDR3 covers 14 residues. With 1 base removed from V and 6 bases from J, the gap between germline ends came to 12 bases. CDR3 nucleotides: TGTGCCAGCAGCTTAGTACCAGGGTTGGCTGAAGCTTTCTTT. This translates into CASSLVPGLAEAFF.

The CDR3 nucleotides are TGTGCCACCCGAAGCGGGATCGAAGAGACCCAGTACTTC. This gives the protein CATRSGIEETQYF. The genes are TRBV12-3 or TRBV12-4 and TRBJ2-5, with TRBD2 matching over 7 bases. The length of the CDR3 is 13 residues. With 10 bases clipped from V and 3 bases from J, the junction kept 8 bases outside the gene matches.

This chain uses TRBV5-1 with TRBJ1-5; 9 bases line up with TRBD1. Germline V CDR1 and CDR2: SGHRS, YFSETQ. CDR3 length: 14 amino acids. Trimming at V came to 4 bases and at J to 6 bases, leaving 5 bases not matched to a gene. The CDR3 DNA reads as TGCGCCAGCAGCGAGGGACAGGGAGTTCAGCCCCAGCATTTT. The encoded protein is CASSEGQGVQPQHF.

The chain combines TRBV28 with TRBJ2-2, with 8 bases matching TRBD1. This CDR3 comprises 15 residues. CDR1 and CDR2 from the germline V gene are MDHEN and SYDVKM. The V gene end was trimmed by 8 bases and the J gene end by 6 bases; junction bases not matched to a gene: 11. The CDR3 protein is CASQRYRGDAGELFF. CDR3 in DNA: TGTGCCAGCCAAAGGTACAGGGGGGACGCCGGGGAGCTGTTTTTT. Drawing the rest from reference TRBV28 and TRBJ2-2, the complete variable domain is DVKVTQSSRYLVKRTGEKVFLECVQDMDHENMFWYRQDPGLGLRLIYFSYDVKMKEKGDIPEGYSVSREKKERFSLILESASTNQTSMYLCASQRYRGDAGELFFGEGSRLTVL.

This chain links TRBV27 with TRBJ1-1, with D maybe TRBD1 (5 bases). Germline V gene sequence: CDR1 MNHEY, CDR2 SMNVEV (reference sequence). This CDR3 region has 14 residues. Trimming removed 3 bases at V and 1 base at J, with 9 bases between. CDR3 in amino acids: CASSFYQGNTEAFF. CDR3 coding DNA: TGTGCCAGCAGTTTCTATCAGGGGAACACTGAAGCTTTCTTT.

V gene TRBV2 combines with J gene TRBJ1-2; 7 bases agree with TRBD1. The CDR3 length is 14 residues. V gave up 3 bases and J gave up 6 bases; unmatched junction bases: 7. CDR1 and CDR2 (germline): SNHLY, FYNNEI. The DNA of the CDR3 is TGTGCCAGCAGTGACCTGACAGGGTTCGATGGCTACACCTTC. Translation gives CASSDLTGFDGYTF. The complete variable domain, with remaining parts taken from reference TRBV2 and TRBJ1-2, reads EPEVTQTPSHQVTQMGQEVILRCVPISNHLYFYWYRQILGQKVEFLVSFYNNEISEKSEIFDDQFSVERPDGSNFTLKIRSTKLEDSAMYFCASSDLTGFDGYTFGSGTRLTVV.

The chain links TRBV11-3 to TRBJ2-1, with D hard to call. The CDR3 loop spans 13 amino acids. V gave up 4 bases and J gave up 3 bases, with 7 bases separating them. The germline CDR1 and CDR2 sequences are SGHNT and YENEEA. The CDR3 protein is CASSSNYYNEQFF. The CDR3 nucleotides are TGTGCCAGCAGCTCAAACTACTACAATGAGCAGTTCTTC.

The rearrangement links TRBV6-5 to TRBJ1-2; the D gene is possibly TRBD1 (6 bases). Trimming pared 9 bases from V and 4 bases from J, leaving 12 bases between. Germline V gene sequence: CDR1 MNHEY, CDR2 SVGAGI. This CDR3 is 12 amino acids long. The CDR3 region has the DNA TGTGCCAGTAAGACAGGAACCTATGGCTACACCTTC. Translation gives CASKTGTYGYTF.

This chain joins TRBV21-1 and TRBJ1-1. TRBV21-1 is reported as a pseudogene. The CDR3 is 17 residues long. In nucleotides, the CDR3 is TGTGCCAGCAGCAAACCCTACCCGAGAAAAGCGGCCGCCCGGGCTTTCTTT. It codes for CASSKPYPRKAAARAFF.

This clone was counted once. This rearrangement joins TRBV27 to TRBJ2-7; TRBD2 might be the D (6 bases). The CDR3 is made up of 12 amino acids. Trimming stripped 8 bases from V and 2 bases from J, with 10 bases between. CDR1 is MNHEY and CDR2 is SMNVEV in the germline V gene (reference sequence). The CDR3 sequence: CASGTETYEQYF. As DNA, the CDR3 is TGTGCCAGCGGGACTGAAACCTACGAGCAGTACTTC.

This clone is a singleton in its sample. The CDR3 loop is CASSPVSSGYGYTF. For the CDR3, the DNA is TGTGCCAGCAGCCCGGTTTCCTCGGGCTATGGCTACACCTTC. The chain links TRBV7-2 to TRBJ1-2; D gene ambiguous. Looked up from germline, CDR1 is SGHTA and CDR2 is FQGNSA. Trimming left V 5 bases short and J 4 bases short, with 14 bases between. The CDR3 sequence is 14 residues long.

The chain is built from TRBV4-2 and TRBJ1-4; 7 bases match TRBD1. Unmatched junction bases numbered 5, after V lost 2 bases and J lost 5 bases. The CDR3 sequence is 15 residues long. Germline CDR1 and CDR2: LGHNA and YNFKEQ. CDR3 residues: CASSQPGQLNEKLFF. The CDR3 DNA follows: TGTGCCAGCAGCCAACCGGGACAGTTAAATGAAAAACTGTTTTTT.

The genes are TRBV7-2 and TRBJ2-7, with 11 bases lining up with TRBD2. With 3 bases clipped from V and 2 bases from J, the junction kept 3 bases outside the gene matches. The CDR3 totals 15 residues. CDR1 and CDR2 from the germline V gene are SGHTA and FQGNSA. The CDR3 DNA sequence: TGTGCCAGCAGCTTTTCGACTAGCGGGACCTACGAGCAGTACTTC. It codes for CASSFSTSGTYEQYF.

The V and J genes are TRBV5-4 and TRBJ2-1; 12 nucleotides agree with TRBD2. Germline assignment: CDR1 SGHNT and CDR2 YYREEE (reference sequence). V dropped 0 bases and J dropped 7; count of bases not matched to a gene: 14. The CDR3 length is 19 residues. CDR3 protein: CASSLGSSGRAWFSNEQFF. The CDR3 coding sequence is TGTGCCAGCAGCTTGGGGTCTAGCGGGAGGGCCTGGTTCTCTAATGAGCAGTTCTTC. Drawing the rest from reference TRBV5-4 and TRBJ2-1, the complete variable domain is ETGVTQSPTHLIKTRGQQVTLRCSSQSGHNTVSWYQQALGQGPQFIFQYYREEENGRGNFPPRFSGLQFPNYSSELNVNALELDDSALYLCASSLGSSGRAWFSNEQFFGPGTRLTVL.

In its sample, this clone was seen once. V gene TRBV10-3 combines with J gene TRBJ1-2; 7 bases are shared with TRBD1. Trimming cost V 6 bases and J 3 bases; bases outside gene matches: 4. The CDR3 is 13 amino acids. Looked up from germline, CDR1 is ENHRY and CDR2 is SYGVKD. CDR3 in DNA: TGTGCCATCAGCACTCAGGGGGACTATGGCTACACCTTC. This codes for CAISTQGDYGYTF.

The chain carries TRBV5-6 and TRBJ1-2, with 7 positions matching TRBD1. CDR3 length equals 13 residues. Per the germline V gene, CDR1 is SGHDT and CDR2 is YYEEEE. V trimming: 2 bases; J trimming: 5 bases; junction bases outside the gene matches: 3. The chain's CDR3 is CASSFRQGYGYTF. CDR3 DNA: TGTGCCAGCAGCTTTAGACAGGGATATGGCTACACCTTC.

The genes are TRBV19 and TRBJ1-1, with 10 bases fitting TRBD1. V gave up 10 bases and J gave up 4 bases; unmatched junction bases: 18. Germline V gene lookup returns CDR1 LNHDA and CDR2 SQIVND (reference sequence). The CDR3 extends over 17 amino acids. The CDR3 DNA is TGTGCCACAAGACAGGGGGCGGAAAACCTAAGGCGCACTGAAGCTTTCTTT. This gives the protein CATRQGAENLRRTEAFF.

In its sample, this clone was seen once. The V call is TRBV7-2, the J call TRBJ2-4; the match to TRBD1 covers 7 bases. CDR1 is SGHTA, CDR2 FQGNSA, per germline. J was trimmed by 0 bases and V by 2 bases; bases with no gene match: 1. The CDR3 sequence is 15 residues long. The CDR3 coding sequence is TGTGCCAGCAGCTTAACAGGGGTAGCCAAAAACATTCAGTACTTC. It yields the protein CASSLTGVAKNIQYF. The complete variable domain, with remaining parts taken from reference TRBV7-2 and TRBJ2-4, reads GAGVSQSPSNKVTEKGKDVELRCDPISGHTALYWYRQSLGQGLEFLIYFQGNSAPDKSGLPSDRFSAERTGGSVSTLTIQRTQQEDSAVYLCASSLTGVAKNIQYFGAGTRLSVL.

The chain recombines TRBV27 with TRBJ1-6; D is unclear. Germline values: CDR1 MNHEY, CDR2 SMNVEV (reference sequence). This CDR3 region has 16 residues. Trimming cost V 7 bases and J 0 bases, with 13 bases left between them. CDR3 in DNA: TGTGCCAGCACCGCTCGAGTTGGCTCCTATAATTCACCCCTCCACTTT. Translation gives CASTARVGSYNSPLHF.